This entry lists 22 T cell receptor beta chains sequenced from one sample in a study of tumor-infiltrating lymphocytes in primary liver carcinoma. Making TCR beta cDNA involved 400 to 600 ng total RNA and a constant-region primer. Slightly modified ARM-PCR served as the procedure for the TCR beta libraries. These libraries came from three rounds of nested multiplex PCR. Investigators reported that the first two PCR rounds, at 10 cycles each, used TRBV1-TRBV30 forward primers with a C-beta reverse primer. TCRdb reprocessed the multiplex PCR reads with MiXCR, giving one entry per CDR3 protein. Of over 45,000 distinct CDR3 sequences listed, 71% are singletons. Without any cell sorting, about 20-32 mg of bulk tissue yielded co-extracted RNA and DNA. The sequenced material came from liver tumor tissue from sampling region 5. As for subset: tumor region T5, tumor centre. These receptors originate from a man aged 40-55 years with primary liver carcinoma and hepatitis B virus infection.

On this clonotype itself: A much larger clone differs by one base, so this may be a read error. The chain carries TRBV5-5 and TRBJ1-1, with D uncertain. There are 14 residues in the CDR3. Deletions cut 3 bases from V and 0 bases from J, with 9 bases between. Per germline, CDR1 SGHKS and CDR2 YYEKEE (reference sequence). CDR3 loop: CASSYRILNTEAFF. The CDR3 DNA reads TGTGCCAGCAGCTATCGAATACTGAACACTGAAGCTTTCTTT.

V gene TRBV6-2 or TRBV6-3 combines with J gene TRBJ2-1, with D unresolved. Trimming left V 7 bases short and J 1 base short, with 17 bases between. CDR1 and CDR2 (germline): MNHEY, SVGEGT. The CDR3 consists of 16 residues. In nucleotides, the CDR3 is TGTGCCAGCACGTCCTCGTACGGAAGTTCCTACAATGAGCAGTTCTTC. Protein product: CASTSSYGSSYNEQFF.

V usage is TRBV2 and J usage is TRBJ2-7; D is perhaps TRBD2 (5 bases). The CDR3 loop spans 12 amino acids. Trimming removed 7 bases at V and 1 base at J, with 8 bases between. Germline CDR1 and CDR2: SNHLY and FYNNEI. This CDR3 is CASNRESYEQYF. CDR3 DNA: TGTGCCAGCAATCGGGAATCCTACGAGCAGTACTTC.

This clonotype turned up a few times. A read error is possible here, since a much larger clone lies one base away. Since no conserved phenylalanine or tryptophan closes the CDR3, a read error is the likely cause. This chain links TRBV5-1 with TRBJ2-3, with TRBD2 identical over 10 bases. Germline V gives CDR1 SGHRS, CDR2 YFSETQ. The length of the CDR3 is 16 residues. V was pared by 4 bases and J by 6 bases, with 11 bases of the junction left unmatched. CDR3 loop: CASSPGLADLGDTQYV. The DNA of the CDR3 is TGCGCCAGCAGCCCAGGACTAGCGGATTTGGGCGATACGCAGTATGTT.

Worth noting for this clonotype: This may arise from a read error, as a much more abundant clone is one base away. No DNA is shown, since the ends of the CDR3 on it are uncertain; the CDR3 is the one TCRdb lists. The chain recombines TRBV29-1 with TRBJ1-1. Germline V gene data show CDR1 as SQVTM and CDR2 as ANQGSEA. Including both end residues, the CDR3 is 12 amino acids long. The CDR3 protein is CSVGRGSTEVFF.

With regard to this clonotype: This may stem from a read error, because a much larger clone lies one nucleotide away. The V call is TRBV7-9, the J call TRBJ2-3, with TRBD2 as a possible D gene (5 bases). V dropped 5 bases and J dropped 4 bases, with 16 bases sitting between them. This CDR3 contains 15 residues. CDR1 and CDR2 (germline): SEHNR, FQNEAQ (reference sequence). CDR3 bases: TGTGCCAGCAGCCACATAGCGCGACGTCCAGATACGCAGTATTTT. Its protein product is CASSHIARRPDTQYF.

Concerning this clonotype itself: The junction departs from germline at one end; a sequencing error may be responsible. This sequence joins TRBV28 and TRBJ2-3; maybe TRBD2 (5 bases). The CDR3 is 14 residues long. The germline gives CDR1 MDHEN, CDR2 SYDVKM. DNA for the CDR3: TGCGCCAGCAGTTTCCTTAGCGACACAGATACGCAGTATTTT. This gives the protein CASSFLSDTDTQYF. The whole variable domain, remainder taken from reference TRBV28 and TRBJ2-3, is DVKVTQSSRYLVKRTGEKVFLECVQDMDHENMFWYRQDPGLGLRLIYFSYDVKMKEKGDIPEGYSVSREKKERFSLILESASTNQTSMYLCASSFLSDTDTQYFGPGTRLTVL.

This clonotype was seen a handful of times. This may stem from a read error, because a much larger clone lies one nucleotide away. The CDR3 carries no conserved terminal phenylalanine or tryptophan, so it likely arises from a read error. V is TRBV4-2 and J is TRBJ2-1; D uncertain. The CDR3 is made up of 15 amino acids. V shed 0 bases and J shed 8 bases, with 14 bases lying between them. Germline values: CDR1 LGHNA, CDR2 YNFKEQ. The CDR3 DNA follows: TGTGCCAGCAGCCAAGATGTTAACACCGTGGATGAGCAGTTCCTC. Its translation: CASSQDVNTVDEQFL.

About this clonotype: The junction and the germline gene differ at one end; a read error may be behind it. The chain employs TRBV6-5 and TRBJ2-2; no definite D call. The CDR3 spans 12 residues. In germline, CDR1 is MNHEY, CDR2 SVGAGI. CDR3: CASSYSTGELFF. The CDR3 DNA reads as TGTGCTAGCAGTTACTCGACCGGGGAGCTGTTTTTT.

The gene calls are TRBV21-1 and TRBJ2-7; the table gives TRBD1 as D, unverified against the DNA. TRBV21-1 is shown as a pseudogene. There are 16 residues in the CDR3. The chain's CDR3 is CASSSAIHSTLGEQYF. CDR3 coding DNA: TGTGCCAGCAGCAGCGCCATACACAGTACGCTTGGGGAGCAGTACTTC.

This chain links TRBV10-3 with TRBJ1-5; tentative D call: TRBD1 (5 bases). The CDR3 length is 13 residues. Trimming stripped 5 bases from V and 5 bases from J, with 10 bases between. Germline lookup yields CDR1 ENHRY and CDR2 SYGVKD. CDR3 amino acids: CAISMDNYQPQHF. The CDR3 DNA sequence: TGTGCCATCAGTATGGACAACTATCAGCCCCAGCATTTT.

The chain recombines TRBV11-2 with TRBJ1-1, with 7 bases that match TRBD1. Germline V gene lookup returns CDR1 SGHAT and CDR2 FQNNGV. There are 17 residues in the CDR3. The J segment lost 5 bases and the V segment lost 9 bases, leaving 21 bases of the junction unmatched. CDR3 loop: CASSTRGEGISKTEAFF. CDR3 coding DNA: TGTGCCAGTAGCACCAGGGGGGAGGGCATATCCAAAACTGAAGCTTTCTTT.

As for this clonotype: The junction differs from germline at one of its ends, possibly a read error. The chain employs TRBV4-1 and TRBJ2-3, with D possibly being TRBD1 (5 bases). Germline V gives CDR1 MGHRA, CDR2 YSYEKL. This CDR3 comprises 17 residues. The CDR3 DNA follows: TGCGCCAGCAGCCAAGAATACAGGCAAGGTGGGGCAGATACGAAGTATTTT. Its translation is CASSQEYRQGGADTKYF.

This chain uses TRBV20-1 with TRBJ2-7; weak D call: TRBD2 (6 bases). CDR3 length: 16 amino acids. V lost 1 base, J lost 0 bases, and 16 bases lay in between. Germline CDR1 DFQATT, CDR2 SNEGSKA (reference sequence). CDR3 sequence reads: CSARASEVADSYEQYF. CDR3 nucleotide sequence: TGCAGTGCTAGAGCGTCGGAGGTAGCGGACTCCTACGAGCAGTACTTC.

Concerning this clonotype: Compared with germline, one end of the junction differs, possibly owing to a read error. The chain joins TRBV11-3 to TRBJ1-1; D possibly corresponds to TRBD1 (5 bases). CDR3 length equals 13 residues. Germline V gene data show CDR1 as SGHNT and CDR2 as YENEEA. The CDR3 coding sequence is TGCGCCAACAGCTTAGCAGGGAGGACTGAAGCTTTCTTT. Its translation: CANSLAGRTEAFF.

There are many counts of this clonotype. The chain employs TRBV6-4 and TRBJ2-3, with D unclear. Per germline, CDR1 MRHNA and CDR2 SNTAGT. Trimming removed 2 bases at V and 0 bases at J, with 3 bases between. The CDR3 is made up of 13 amino acids. This chain's CDR3 is CASSDPSTDTQYF. The CDR3 DNA is TGTGCCAGCAGTGACCCCAGCACAGATACGCAGTATTTT.

This clonotype is medium-sized. The chain joins TRBV6-1 to TRBJ2-1; 11 bases are a match to TRBD2. CDR3 length: 15 amino acids. Germline V CDR1 and CDR2: MNHNS, SASEGT. Unmatched junction bases numbered 8, after V lost 7 bases and J lost 6 bases. The CDR3 spells CASNVGLAEFNEQFF. DNA for the CDR3: TGTGCCAGCAACGTGGGACTAGCGGAATTCAATGAGCAGTTCTTC.

To note about this clonotype: This likely comes from a read error, as the CDR3 has no conserved phenylalanine or tryptophan at its end. J is TRBJ1-6 and V is TRBV6-5; 8 bases match TRBD1. This CDR3 region has 13 residues. Germline values: CDR1 MNHEY, CDR2 SVGAGI. The CDR3, as DNA: TGTGCCAGCAGGGACAGGGAGAATTTACCCCTCCACGTT. Translating gives CASRDRENLPLHV.

CDR3 sequence reads: CASSFSVGLAGGWYKQYF. The CDR3 DNA reads TGTGCCAGCAGCTTTTCCGTTGGACTAGCGGGAGGGTGGTACAAGCAGTACTTC. The rearrangement uses TRBV11-2 and TRBJ2-7; 15 nucleotides line up with TRBD2. V was clipped by 3 bases and J by 8 bases; unmatched bases: 14. Germline V lookup: CDR1 SGHAT, CDR2 FQNNGV. The CDR3 extends over 18 amino acids.

For this clonotype: One junction end disagrees with the germline gene, perhaps due to a read error. The chain employs TRBV6-5 and TRBJ2-1; no clear D. The CDR3 extends over 13 amino acids. CDR1 is MNHEY, CDR2 SVGAGI, per germline. CDR3 amino acids: CASSYSGNNEQFF. The CDR3 nucleotides read TGTGCCAGCAGTTACTCTGGCAACAATGAGCAGTTTTTC.

The gene calls are TRBV11-2 and TRBJ2-7; 8 bases agree with TRBD2. This CDR3 is 15 amino acids long. Looked up from germline, CDR1 is SGHAT and CDR2 is FQNNGV. CDR3 amino acids: CVCSQYSGGDYEQYF. The DNA for the CDR3 is TGTGTCTGCAGCCAATATTCGGGAGGGGACTACGAGCAGTACTTC.

As for this clonotype: The junction differs from germline at one of its ends, possibly a read error. The chain carries TRBV4-1 and TRBJ1-5; maybe TRBD1 (5 bases). The CDR3 extends over 15 amino acids. Germline CDR1 reads MGHRA; CDR2 reads YSYEKL. CDR3 in DNA: TGCGCCAGTAGCCAAGGTGGAGGGGCCAATCTGCCCCAGCATTTT. Encoded protein: CASSQGGGANLPQHF.